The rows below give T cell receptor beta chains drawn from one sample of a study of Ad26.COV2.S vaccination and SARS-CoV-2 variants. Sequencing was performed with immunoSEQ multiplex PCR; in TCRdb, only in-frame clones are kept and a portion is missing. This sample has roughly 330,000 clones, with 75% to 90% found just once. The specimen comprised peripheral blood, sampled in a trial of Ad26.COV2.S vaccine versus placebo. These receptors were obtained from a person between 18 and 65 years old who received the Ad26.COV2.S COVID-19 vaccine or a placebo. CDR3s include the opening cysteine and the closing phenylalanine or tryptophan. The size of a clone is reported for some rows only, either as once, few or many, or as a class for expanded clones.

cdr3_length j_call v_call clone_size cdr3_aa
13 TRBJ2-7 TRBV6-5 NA CASSSTGGWEQYF
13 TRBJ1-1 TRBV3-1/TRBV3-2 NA CASSQGFFTEAFF
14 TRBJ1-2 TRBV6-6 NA CASQGGPPNYGYTF
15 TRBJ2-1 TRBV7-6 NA CASSFSGSTYNEQFF
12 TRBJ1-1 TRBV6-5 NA CASRGEVTEAFF
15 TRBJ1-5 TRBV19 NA CASTNTDRGNQPQHF
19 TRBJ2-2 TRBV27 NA CASSFLGLAGIANTGELFF
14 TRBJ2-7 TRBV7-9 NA CASTKTGSRYEQYF
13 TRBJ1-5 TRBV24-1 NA CATSQGALAPQHF
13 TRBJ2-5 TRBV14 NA CASRSKGLETQYF
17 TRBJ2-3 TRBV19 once CATRDFRTKNRTDTQYF
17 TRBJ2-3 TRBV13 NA CASSARTSGRSTDTQYF
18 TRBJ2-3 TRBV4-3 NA CASSQLSSGGVSTDTQYF
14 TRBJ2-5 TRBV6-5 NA CASKELADQETQYF
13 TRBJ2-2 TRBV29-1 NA CSVAGTRIGELFF
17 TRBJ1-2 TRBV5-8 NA CASSFFPGQGLIYGYTF
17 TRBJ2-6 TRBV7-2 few CASSGTGQSSGANVLTF
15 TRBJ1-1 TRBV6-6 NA CASSLDSQLNTEAFF
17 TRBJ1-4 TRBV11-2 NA CASSIGQGGTTNEKLFF
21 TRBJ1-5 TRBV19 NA CASSIHSRQGGRVNSNQPQHF
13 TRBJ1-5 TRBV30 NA CAWSVNRAGAQHF
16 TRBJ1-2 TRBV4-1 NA CASSHGDREFRDGYTF
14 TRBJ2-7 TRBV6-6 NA CASTRDRAAYEQYF
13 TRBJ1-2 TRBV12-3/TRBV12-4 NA CASTVDGFYGYTF
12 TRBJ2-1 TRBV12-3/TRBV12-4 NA CASSRGRNEQFF
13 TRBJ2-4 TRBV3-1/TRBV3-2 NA CASSQDRGHIQYF
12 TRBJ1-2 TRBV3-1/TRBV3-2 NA CASVNSNYGYTF
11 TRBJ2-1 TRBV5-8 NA CASSLRGEQFF
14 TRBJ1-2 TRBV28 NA CASSLFTGSYGYTF
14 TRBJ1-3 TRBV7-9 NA CASSLGYSGNTIYF
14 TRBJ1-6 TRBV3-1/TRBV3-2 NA CASSPWDSNSPLHF
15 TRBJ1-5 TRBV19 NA CASSMRPGEGQPQHF
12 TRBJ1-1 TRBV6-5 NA CASSSSESEAFF
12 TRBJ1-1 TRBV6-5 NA CASTQTGYEAFF
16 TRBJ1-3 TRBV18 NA CASSPEGALSGNTIYF
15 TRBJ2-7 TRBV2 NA CASSHYGKGFYEQYF
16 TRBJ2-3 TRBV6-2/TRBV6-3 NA CASSLAAGGGADTQYF
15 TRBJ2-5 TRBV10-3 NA CATSKAGFNRETQYF
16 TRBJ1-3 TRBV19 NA CASTPPLGDSGNTIYF
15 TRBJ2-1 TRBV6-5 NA CASSYGTGWGNEQFF
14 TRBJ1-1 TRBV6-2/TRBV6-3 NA CASSLFRFGTEAFF
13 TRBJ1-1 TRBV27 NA CASSLSRTLEAFF
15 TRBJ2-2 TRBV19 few CASSTSMLNTGELFF
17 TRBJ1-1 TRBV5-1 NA CASSLTYQGAPGTEAFF
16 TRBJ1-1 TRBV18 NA CASSPPGGHFNTEAFF
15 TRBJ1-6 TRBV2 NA CASSESGVRSSPLHF
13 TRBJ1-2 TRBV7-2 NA CASSSRGAYGYTF
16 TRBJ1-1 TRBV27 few CASRIEGLSLHTEAFF
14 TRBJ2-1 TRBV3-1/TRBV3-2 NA CASSQTHPRGEQFF
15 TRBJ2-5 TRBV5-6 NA CASSLAAAGEETQYF
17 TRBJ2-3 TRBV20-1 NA CSASRTSGRASTDTQYF
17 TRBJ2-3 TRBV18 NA CASSPPTGGVSRDTQYF
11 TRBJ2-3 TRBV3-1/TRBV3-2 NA CASSLVDTQYF
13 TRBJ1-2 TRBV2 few CASSRVGRYGYTF
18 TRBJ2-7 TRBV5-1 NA CASSLSLRFGTDIGEQYF
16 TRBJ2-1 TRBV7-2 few CASSLAGGLGYNEQFF
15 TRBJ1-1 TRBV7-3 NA CASSLSVDRNTEAFF
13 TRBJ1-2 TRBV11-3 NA CASSLSEAYGYTF
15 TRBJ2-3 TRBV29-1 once CSVDVFPESTDTQYF
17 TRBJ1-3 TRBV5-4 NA CASSLGVDRAGGNTIYF